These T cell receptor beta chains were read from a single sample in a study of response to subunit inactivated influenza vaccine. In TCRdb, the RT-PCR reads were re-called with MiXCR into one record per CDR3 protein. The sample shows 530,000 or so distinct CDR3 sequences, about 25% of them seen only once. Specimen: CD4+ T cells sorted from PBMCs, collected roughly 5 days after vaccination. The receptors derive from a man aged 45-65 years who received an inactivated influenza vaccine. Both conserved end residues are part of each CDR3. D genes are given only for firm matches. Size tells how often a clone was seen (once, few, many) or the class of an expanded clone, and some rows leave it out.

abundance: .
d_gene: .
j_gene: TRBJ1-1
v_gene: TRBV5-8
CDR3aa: CASSLGQYMNTEAFF
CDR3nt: TGTGCCAGCAGCTTGGGGCAGTACATGAACACTGAAGCTTTCTTT

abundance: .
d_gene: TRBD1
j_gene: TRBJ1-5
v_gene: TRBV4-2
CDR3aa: CASSQAQGAHNQPQHF
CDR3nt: TGTGCCAGCAGCCAAGCGCAGGGGGCGCACAATCAGCCCCAGCATTTT

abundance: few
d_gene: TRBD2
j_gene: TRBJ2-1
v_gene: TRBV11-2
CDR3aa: CASSLDRTSGFSYNEQFF
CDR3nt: TGTGCCAGCAGCTTAGATAGGACTAGCGGGTTCTCCTACAATGAGCAGTTCTTC

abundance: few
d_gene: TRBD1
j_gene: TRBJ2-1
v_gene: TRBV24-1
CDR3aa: CATSDPGQGINEQFF
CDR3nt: TGTGCCACCAGTGACCCGGGACAGGGAATCAATGAGCAGTTCTTC

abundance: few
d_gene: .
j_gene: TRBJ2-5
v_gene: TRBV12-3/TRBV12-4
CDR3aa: CASSFSGLKTQYF
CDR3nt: TGTGCCAGCAGTTTTTCGGGTCTAAAGACCCAGTACTTC

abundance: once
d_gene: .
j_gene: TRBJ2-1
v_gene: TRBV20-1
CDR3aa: CSAKGKPRSSYNEQFF
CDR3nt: TGCAGTGCTAAAGGGAAACCCAGGAGCTCCTACAATGAGCAGTTCTTC

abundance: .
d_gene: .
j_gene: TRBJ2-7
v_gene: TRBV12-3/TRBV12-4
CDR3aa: CASSLLQGPYEQYF
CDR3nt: TGTGCCAGCAGTTTACTGCAGGGTCCCTACGAGCAGTACTTC

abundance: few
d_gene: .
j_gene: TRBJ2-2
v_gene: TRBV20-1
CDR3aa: CSAPRGGNTGELFF
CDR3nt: TGCAGTGCTCCAAGGGGGGGAAACACCGGGGAGCTGTTTTTT

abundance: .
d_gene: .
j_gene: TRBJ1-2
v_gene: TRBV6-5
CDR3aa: CASSSGGYTF
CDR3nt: TGTGCCAGCAGTTCTGGTGGCTACACCTTC

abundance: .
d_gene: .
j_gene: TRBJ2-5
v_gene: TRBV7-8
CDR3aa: CASTSRRVRQETQYF
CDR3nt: TGTGCCAGCACCTCACGTAGGGTGAGGCAAGAGACCCAGTACTTC

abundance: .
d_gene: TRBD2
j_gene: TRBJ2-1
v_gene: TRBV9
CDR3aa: CASSVAQSLAGGNEQFF
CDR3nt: TGTGCCAGCAGCGTAGCCCAGAGTCTAGCGGGGGGGAATGAGCAGTTCTTC

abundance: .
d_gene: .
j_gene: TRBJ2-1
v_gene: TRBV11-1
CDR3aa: CASSADRFRYNEQFF
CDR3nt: TGTGCCAGCAGCGCTGACAGATTTAGGTACAATGAGCAGTTCTTC

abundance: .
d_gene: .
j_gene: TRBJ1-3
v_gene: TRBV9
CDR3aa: CASSVEWGNTIYF
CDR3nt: TGTGCCAGCAGCGTTGAATGGGGAAACACCATATATTTT

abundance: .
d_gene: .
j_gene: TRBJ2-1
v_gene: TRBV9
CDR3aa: CASSPLIAARNEQFF
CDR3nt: TGTGCCAGCAGCCCCTTGATAGCGGCTAGAAATGAGCAGTTCTTC

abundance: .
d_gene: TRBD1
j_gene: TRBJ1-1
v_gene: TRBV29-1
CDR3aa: CSVESTGEAFF
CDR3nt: TGCAGCGTTGAATCGACAGGGGAAGCTTTCTTT

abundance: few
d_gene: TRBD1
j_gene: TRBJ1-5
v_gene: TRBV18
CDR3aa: CASSPTRDRGNQPQHF
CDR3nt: TGTGCCAGCTCACCGACCCGGGACAGGGGCAATCAGCCCCAGCATTTT